Sequencing of this T cell receptor beta chain was carried out in a study of shared clonotypes between healthy human individuals (TCRdb year 2020). With regard to the full study: Three men and a couple of women, aged 18 to 49 years, made up the cohort. To increase sequencing depth and limit assay-specific biases, different laboratories used diverse techniques to prepare libraries and sequence TCR repertoires. Leukapheresis yielded between about 0.9 and 8.9 billion PBMCs per donor. Blood TCR repertoires of a handful of healthy adults were deeply sequenced to estimate repertoire size and the extent of clonotype sharing between individuals. For each donor, three plates each were used for CD4 naive and CD4 memory, two plates were used for CD8 naive, and one plate was used for CD8 memory.

Using the deep immunoSEQ assay, TCR CDR3 regions were amplified from genomic DNA by multiplex PCR. Genomic DNA extracted from each cell subset was distributed evenly over all wells of several immunoSEQ 96-well plates, and each plate served as one replicate. For sorted subsets, about 200 ng genomic DNA, equal to 30,000 or so T cell genomes, was loaded into each replicate PCR. The purified libraries were quantified using a Qubit 3.0 fluorometer, sized with a Bioanalyzer 2100, and then quantified again using the KAPA Library Quantification kit. Each immunoSEQ 96-well plate was sequenced on its own single-read 150-cycle Illumina NextSeq 550 flow cell. Per the original workflow: Because only junctional sequences without quality scores were contained in the immunoSEQ output, filtering matching that applied to full-length reads could not be performed. To assign V/J genes and CDR3, sequences were annotated against IMGT germline references using PyIR, a Python wrapper for IgBLAST v1.9. Reads with weak V/J assignments (E-value above 1e-6), missing CDR3, stop codons, out-of-frame junctions, or ambiguous translated residues were removed. A V3J clonotype was defined by an identical inferred V gene, J gene, and CDR3 amino acid sequence. To compute the percentage overlap between repertoires, the number of shared unique clonotypes was divided by the size of the smaller repertoire. Three approaches were used to assess repertoire richness: RTK rarefaction, the Chao1 estimator, and Recon v2.1 estimates of unobserved clonotypes. Generation probabilities for all TCRbeta clonotypes obtained by the gDNA method from several donors were computed using OLGA. In its TCRdb copy, this immuneACCESS table keeps in-frame sequences only and misses some clones. Where compared with another copy, unresolved V genes explain less than half of these, and the others have no known cause. Clone size and the V and J calls come from that table; the DNA yielded D and trimming. The sample data list 1.5 million to 2.5 million clones, and approximately 94% of these were observed just once. 0.95% to 1.5% of the sample goes to the ten largest clones.

For the CD8 naive samples, CD45RO-negative cells were positively selected for CCR7, yielding a CD45RA+CCR7+ population from which TemRA cells were excluded. The donors were healthy, HIV-negative adults who had no recently reported acute infections or vaccinations. All donors were Caucasian adults living in Nashville, Tennessee, USA. Blood was collected by leukapheresis, and PBMCs were isolated by Ficoll-Histopaque density gradient centrifugation and then cryopreserved in liquid nitrogen vapor phase. Analytical flow cytometry was used to check the purity and quantity of every magnetically sorted T cell population. From each sorted fraction, genomic DNA was isolated and quantified by UV absorbance on a Nanodrop 2000c. Taken from the germline V gene (reference sequence), the CDR1 and CDR2 loops are MNHEY and SMNVEV. V is reduced by 8 bases and J by 2 bases, leaving a spacing of 11 bases between them. Reading from cysteine to phenylalanine, the CDR3 counts 13 amino acids. Here the CDR3 DNA is all that survives: 39 bases in frame from base 1.

Note on this clone: The target of this receptor is not known. No much larger clone is present one base from it, and per-base qualities are unavailable.

Paper-wide results and their limitations: Because the study included a small number of donors, the genetic and exposure-history diversity represented was limited. Rarefaction of sorted-subset datasets indicated incomplete sequencing despite the large sequencing depth. Clonotypes shared by all four sorted-subset donors showed higher generation probabilities than non-shared clonotypes. Larger estimated clonotype richness was generally found for naive subsets than for memory subsets. Across a few donors, approximately 5% of naive CD4, roughly 3.5% of naive CD8, around 2.1% of memory CD4, and 0.4% of memory CD8 clonotypes were shared. Based on pairwise subsampling, the degree of clonotype sharing among donors was expected to be affected by sequencing depth. Sampling was limited to blood, and TCR repertoires in tissue likely differ from TCR repertoires in blood.

Sequencing used naive CD8+ T cells sorted from blood. According to the study, the label for this sample's cell subset or site signals: CD45RA+CCR7+. The sequence joins TRBV27 to TRBJ2-3; the D segment could be TRBD2, given 6 matching bases. This TCR came from a young man in good health. The nucleotides are TGTGCCAGCCGCCCGGACTACACAGATACGCAGTATTTT. Translation gives CASRPDYTDTQYF.